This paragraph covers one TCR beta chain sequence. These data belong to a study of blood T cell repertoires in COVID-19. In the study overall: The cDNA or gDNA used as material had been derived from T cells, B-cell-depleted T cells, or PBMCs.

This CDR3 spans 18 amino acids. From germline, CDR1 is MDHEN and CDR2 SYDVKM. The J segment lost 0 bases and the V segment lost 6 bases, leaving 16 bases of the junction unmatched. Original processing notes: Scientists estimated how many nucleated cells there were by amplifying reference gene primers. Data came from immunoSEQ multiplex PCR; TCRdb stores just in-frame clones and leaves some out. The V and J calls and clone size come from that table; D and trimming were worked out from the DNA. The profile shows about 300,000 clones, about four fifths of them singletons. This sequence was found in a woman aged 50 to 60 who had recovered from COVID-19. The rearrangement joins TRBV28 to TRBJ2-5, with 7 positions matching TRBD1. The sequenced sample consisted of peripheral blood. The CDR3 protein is CASSSSRSQGVDQETQYF. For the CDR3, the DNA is TGTGCCAGCAGCTCCTCCCGAAGCCAGGGGGTTGACCAAGAGACCCAGTACTTC.